These T cell receptor beta chains were read from a single sample in a study of OX40 agonist ivuxolimab in advanced cancers. The assay was immunoSEQ multiplex PCR, and TCRdb's table has in-frame clones only and misses some. In the table there are some 25,000 clones, approximately 86% of which are singletons. The material was CD4+ or CD8+ T cells sorted from blood, obtained in a trial of the OX40 agonist ivuxolimab. The receptors derive from an adult with an advanced solid tumor such as melanoma, head and neck, liver or kidney cancer. Each CDR3 is given with its conserved first and last residue. The D gene is left open where the match is weak. Clone size, where shown, is once, few, many, or a class for clones that have expanded.

D	J	size	V	DNA	CDR3
NA	TRBJ1-1	NA	TRBV5-6	TGTGCCAGCAGCTTTGGGGCGAACACTGAAGCTTTCTTT	CASSFGANTEAFF
TRBD1	TRBJ2-2	few	TRBV4-2	TGTGCCAGCAGCCAAGTTCCGGGACAGCCGAACACCGGGGAGCTGTTTTTT	CASSQVPGQPNTGELFF
NA	TRBJ2-4	NA	TRBV2	TGTGCCAGCAGTGAAGGGTTCGGGGGCAGAAACATTCAGTACTTC	CASSEGFGGRNIQYF
TRBD2	TRBJ2-5	NA	TRBV11-1	TGTGCCAGCAGCTGGACTAGCGGGAGCCAAGAGACCCAGTACTTC	CASSWTSGSQETQYF
NA	TRBJ2-7	NA	TRBV21-1	TGTGCCAGCAGCAGACGGACTAGCGACTCCTACGAGCAGTACTTC	CASSRRTSDSYEQYF
NA	TRBJ1-1	NA	TRBV6-1	TGTGCCAGCAGTGTACAGCTCATGAACACTGAAGCTTTCTTT	CASSVQLMNTEAFF
NA	TRBJ2-7	NA	TRBV7-9	TGTGCCAGCAGCTTGAGACAGACCTACGAGCAGTACTTC	CASSLRQTYEQYF
NA	TRBJ1-5	NA	TRBV19	TGTGCCAGTAGCCCTTGGGACGCTCAGCCCCAGCATTTT	CASSPWDAQPQHF
TRBD1	TRBJ2-7	NA	TRBV5-4	TGTGCCAGCAGTCTACAGGGGGCCCCGACCTACGAGCAGTACTTC	CASSLQGAPTYEQYF
NA	TRBJ2-5	NA	TRBV6-6	TGTGCCAGCAGTCCAACCCTAGCCCCCCAAGAGACCCAGTACTTC	CASSPTLAPQETQYF
NA	TRBJ2-7	few	TRBV6-5	TGTGCCAGCAGTTATGGGGGCTCCTACGAGCAGTACTTC	CASSYGGSYEQYF
NA	TRBJ1-3	NA	TRBV7-2	TGTGCCAGCAGCTTAGCCGGGACCGCATATGGAAACACCATATATTTT	CASSLAGTAYGNTIYF
NA	TRBJ1-1	once	TRBV27	TGTGCCAGCAGTTTTAATCTGAACACTGAAGCTTTCTTT	CASSFNLNTEAFF
TRBD2	TRBJ2-3	NA	TRBV4-2	TGTGCCAGCAGCCAAGTGTCTAGCGGGGGCGGAGATACGCAGTATTTT	CASSQVSSGGGDTQYF
NA	TRBJ1-1	NA	TRBV19	TGTGCCAGTAGTATAGGTCCAGAATACACTGAAGCTTTCTTT	CASSIGPEYTEAFF
TRBD1	TRBJ2-1	NA	TRBV7-9	TGTGCCAGCAGCCCCGGACAGGGGGCTAGGAATGAGCAGTTCTTC	CASSPGQGARNEQFF
TRBD2	TRBJ2-5	once	TRBV14	TGTGCCAGCAGCCAACATCCGACTAGCGGGATGGAGACCCAGTACTTC	CASSQHPTSGMETQYF
NA	TRBJ1-2	NA	TRBV4-2	TGTGCCAGCAGCCAAGAAGGGCAGGGGACCAACTATGGCTACACCTTC	CASSQEGQGTNYGYTF
TRBD2	TRBJ2-2	few	TRBV6-1	TGTGCCAGCAGTGGACGGGGGGACACCGGGGAGCTGTTTTTT	CASSGRGDTGELFF
TRBD2	TRBJ2-2	NA	TRBV6-5	TGTGCCAGCGGACTAGCGGCGTACACCGGGGAGCTGTTTTTT	CASGLAAYTGELFF
TRBD2	TRBJ2-1	NA	TRBV27	TGTGCCAGCAGTTTTAGCGGGCCCTACAATGAGCAGTTCTTC	CASSFSGPYNEQFF
NA	TRBJ1-5	NA	TRBV12-5	TGTGCTGTACCGCGCGGCAATCAGCCCCAGCATTTT	CAVPRGNQPQHF
NA	TRBJ2-3	NA	TRBV18	TGTGCCAGCTCAGCGTCCGTCAGCACAGATACGCAGTATTTT	CASSASVSTDTQYF
NA	TRBJ1-1	NA	TRBV5-6	TGTGCCAGCAGCTTGGCGCAAGCGAACACTGAAGCTTTCTTT	CASSLAQANTEAFF
TRBD2	TRBJ2-1	NA	TRBV28	TGTGCCAGCAGGTGGGGGCTAGCGGGAATCAATGAGCAGTTCTTC	CASRWGLAGINEQFF
TRBD2	TRBJ2-1	NA	TRBV19	TGTGCCAGTAGTACCAGCGGGGGCTCCTACAATGAGCAGTTCTTC	CASSTSGGSYNEQFF
NA	TRBJ2-3	once	TRBV15	TGTGCCACCAGCGTACTCCAGGGGGGGTGGGCAGATACGCAGTATTTT	CATSVLQGGWADTQYF
NA	TRBJ2-1	NA	TRBV19	TGTGCCAGTACCCCGGGAGCGAGGGTCAATGAGCAGTTCTTC	CASTPGARVNEQFF
NA	TRBJ1-1	NA	TRBV2	TGTGCCAGCACCCCGACGGGTGGGCTGAACACTGAAGCTTTCTTT	CASTPTGGLNTEAFF
NA	TRBJ2-3	NA	TRBV27	TGTGCCAGCAGTTTGCAGCCAAGCACAGATACGCAGTATTTT	CASSLQPSTDTQYF
NA	TRBJ2-7	NA	TRBV5-5	TGTGCCAGCAGCTTGGAAGAGGGGAGGCACGAGCAGTACTTC	CASSLEEGRHEQYF
TRBD2	TRBJ2-5	few	TRBV27	TGTGCCAGCAGACACCTTAGCGGGAGTGAAGAGACCCAGTACTTC	CASRHLSGSEETQYF
NA	TRBJ1-4	NA	TRBV27	TGTGCCAGCCGTGGGGGTTGGGACGAAAAACTGTTTTTT	CASRGGWDEKLFF
TRBD2	TRBJ2-7	NA	TRBV27	TGTGCCAGCAGCCCTTCCACAGCGGGGACCTACGAGCAGTACTTC	CASSPSTAGTYEQYF
TRBD2	TRBJ2-5	few	TRBV15	TGTGCCACCAGCAGAGAGGGCGGGAGTTCTGAGACCCAGTACTTC	CATSREGGSSETQYF
NA	TRBJ2-3	NA	TRBV29-1	TGCAGCGTTTGGTCTCTGGGGACACCTCAGGAGAGCCTCCCTAGCACAGATACGCAGTATTTT	CSVWSLGTPQESLPSTDTQYF
NA	TRBJ1-2	NA	TRBV10-2	TGCGCCAGCAGTGAGTACGAAGGGGCCAACCGGGGCTACACCTTC	CASSEYEGANRGYTF
NA	TRBJ1-6	NA	TRBV14	TGTGCCAGCAGCCAATGGATGAACAGTAATTCACCCCTCCACTTT	CASSQWMNSNSPLHF
TRBD1	TRBJ2-7	NA	TRBV10-3	TGTGCCATCAGTGAGACAGGGGGACCCTCCTACGAGCAGTACTTC	CAISETGGPSYEQYF
NA	TRBJ2-7	NA	TRBV19	TGTGCCAGTAGTCCGGACAGTCCTGGTGCGTACGAGCAGTACTTC	CASSPDSPGAYEQYF
TRBD2	TRBJ2-7	NA	TRBV2	TGTGCCAGCAGTGACATAGGACTAGAGGACGAGCAGTACTTC	CASSDIGLEDEQYF
TRBD1	TRBJ2-7	NA	TRBV28	TGTGCCAGCAGTCTGCCGGGACAGGAGGAGCAGTACTTC	CASSLPGQEEQYF
TRBD1	TRBJ1-1	NA	TRBV5-1	TGCGCCAGCAAGACAGGGGGCACTGAAGCTTTCTTT	CASKTGGTEAFF
NA	TRBJ1-4	NA	TRBV9	TGTGCCAGCAGCGTATCCCCAGGGACCGTGAATGAAAAACTGTTTTTT	CASSVSPGTVNEKLFF
NA	TRBJ2-1	NA	TRBV19	TGTGCCAGTAGTATGCAAGATAATGAGCAGTTCTTC	CASSMQDNEQFF
TRBD1	TRBJ2-3	NA	TRBV4-1	TGCGCCAGCAGTCATTCGCAGGGGGCGGCAGATACGCAGTATTTT	CASSHSQGAADTQYF
NA	TRBJ2-3	NA	TRBV7-6	TGTGCCAGCAGCCCCCCCGTGGCGGGTAGCACAGATACGCAGTATTTT	CASSPPVAGSTDTQYF
TRBD1	TRBJ2-1	once	TRBV19	TGTGCCAGTAGTGTGACAGGGGCTGGGATGAATGAGCAGTTCTTC	CASSVTGAGMNEQFF
NA	TRBJ2-7	NA	TRBV23-1	TGCGCCAGCAGTCAATGGGCGGGAAGTCTCAACGAGCAGTACTTC	CASSQWAGSLNEQYF
TRBD1	TRBJ1-1	NA	TRBV27	TGTGCCAGCACCGTGACAGGGGGCGGCACTGAAGCTTTCTTT	CASTVTGGGTEAFF
NA	TRBJ2-1	medium-sized	TRBV5-1	TGCGCCAGCAGCTATCAGGGAGGGGGCAATGAGCAGTTCTTC	CASSYQGGGNEQFF
NA	TRBJ2-7	NA	TRBV11-2	TGTGCCAGCAGCTTAGTAGGGGGTAACTACGAGCAGTACTTC	CASSLVGGNYEQYF
TRBD2	TRBJ2-3	once	TRBV7-8	TGTGCCAGCAGCGGCAGCGGGACGGTGGATACGCAGTATTTT	CASSGSGTVDTQYF
NA	TRBJ2-2	NA	TRBV9	TGTGCCAGCAGCGTAGTTAGGGGGATGAACACCGGGGAGCTGTTTTTT	CASSVVRGMNTGELFF
NA	TRBJ1-1	once	TRBV18	TGTGCCAGCTCACCACCGGGGGGGGGCACTGAAGCTTTCTTT	CASSPPGGGTEAFF
NA	TRBJ2-1	NA	TRBV25-1	TGTGCCAGCAGTTGGACTGCAAATGAGCAGTTCTTC	CASSWTANEQFF
NA	TRBJ1-1	NA	TRBV27	TGTGCCAGCAGTTTCGGGGGGCTGGCCACTGAAGCTTTCTTT	CASSFGGLATEAFF